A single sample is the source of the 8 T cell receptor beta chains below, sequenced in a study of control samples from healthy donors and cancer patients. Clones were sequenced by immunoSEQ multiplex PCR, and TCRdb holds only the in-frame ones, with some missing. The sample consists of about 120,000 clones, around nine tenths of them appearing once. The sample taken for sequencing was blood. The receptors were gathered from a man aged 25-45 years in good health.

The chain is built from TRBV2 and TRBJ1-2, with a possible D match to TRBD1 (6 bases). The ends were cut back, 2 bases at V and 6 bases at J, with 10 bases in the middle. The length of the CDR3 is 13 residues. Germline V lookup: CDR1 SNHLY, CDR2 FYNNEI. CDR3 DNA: TGTGCCAGCAGTGAAAACCCAGGGGATGGCTACACCTTC. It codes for CASSENPGDGYTF.

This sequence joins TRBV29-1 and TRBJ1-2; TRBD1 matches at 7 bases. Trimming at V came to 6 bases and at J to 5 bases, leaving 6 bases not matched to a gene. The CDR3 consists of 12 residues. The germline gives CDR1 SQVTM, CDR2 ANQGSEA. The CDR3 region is CSVAGGAYGYTF. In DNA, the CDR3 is TGCAGCGTGGCAGGGGGAGCGTATGGCTACACCTTC.

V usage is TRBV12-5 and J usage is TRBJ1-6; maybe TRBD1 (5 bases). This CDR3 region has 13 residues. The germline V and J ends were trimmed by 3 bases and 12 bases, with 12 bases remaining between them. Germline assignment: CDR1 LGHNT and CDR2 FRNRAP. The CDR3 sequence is CASGLEGSLPLHF. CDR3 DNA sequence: TGTGCTAGTGGTTTAGAGGGGTCCCTACCCCTCCACTTT.

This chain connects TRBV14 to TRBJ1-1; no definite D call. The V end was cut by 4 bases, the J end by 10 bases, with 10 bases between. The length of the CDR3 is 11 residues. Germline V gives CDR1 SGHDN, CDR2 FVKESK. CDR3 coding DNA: TGTGCCAGCAGCCTGCGGTTCGGAGCTTTCTTT. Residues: CASSLRFGAFF.

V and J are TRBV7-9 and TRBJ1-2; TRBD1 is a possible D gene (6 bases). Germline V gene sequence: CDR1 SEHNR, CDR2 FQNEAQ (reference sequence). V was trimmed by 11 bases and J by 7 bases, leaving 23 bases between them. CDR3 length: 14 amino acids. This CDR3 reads CAGNRDALDGGYTF. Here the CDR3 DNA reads TGTGCCGGCAACAGGGATGCGCTAGATGGTGGCTACACCTTC.

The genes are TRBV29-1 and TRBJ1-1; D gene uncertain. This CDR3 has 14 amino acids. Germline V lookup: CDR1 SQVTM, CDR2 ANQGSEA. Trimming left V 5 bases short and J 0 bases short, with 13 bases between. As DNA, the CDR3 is TGCAGCGTTTTAAAGCCTCCCGTGAACACTGAAGCTTTCTTT. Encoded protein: CSVLKPPVNTEAFF.

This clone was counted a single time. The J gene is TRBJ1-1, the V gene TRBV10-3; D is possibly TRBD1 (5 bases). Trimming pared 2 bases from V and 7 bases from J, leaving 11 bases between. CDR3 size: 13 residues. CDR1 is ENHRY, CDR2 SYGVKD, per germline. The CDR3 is CAISEEGRGEAFF. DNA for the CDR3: TGTGCCATCAGTGAGGAGGGTAGGGGTGAAGCTTTCTTT.

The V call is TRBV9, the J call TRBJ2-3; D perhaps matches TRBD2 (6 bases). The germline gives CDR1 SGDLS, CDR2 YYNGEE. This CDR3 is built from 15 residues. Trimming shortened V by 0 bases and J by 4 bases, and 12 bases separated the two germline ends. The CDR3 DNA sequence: TGTGCCAGCAGCGTAGGGGACTCCCTCGCAGATACGCAGTATTTT. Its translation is CASSVGDSLADTQYF.